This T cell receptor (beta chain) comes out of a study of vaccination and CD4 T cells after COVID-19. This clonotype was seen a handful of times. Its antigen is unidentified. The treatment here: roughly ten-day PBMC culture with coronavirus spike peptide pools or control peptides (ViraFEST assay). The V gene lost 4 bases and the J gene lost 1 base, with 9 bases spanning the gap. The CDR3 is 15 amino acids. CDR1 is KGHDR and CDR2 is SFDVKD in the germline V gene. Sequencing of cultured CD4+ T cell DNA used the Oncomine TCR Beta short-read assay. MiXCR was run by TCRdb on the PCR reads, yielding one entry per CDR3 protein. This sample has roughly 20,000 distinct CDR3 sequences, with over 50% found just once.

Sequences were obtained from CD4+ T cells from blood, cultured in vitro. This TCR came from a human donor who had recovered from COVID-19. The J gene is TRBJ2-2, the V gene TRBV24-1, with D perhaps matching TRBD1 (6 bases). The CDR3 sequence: CATSDPGQNTGELFF. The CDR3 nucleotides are TGTGCCACCAGTGACCCGGGACAGAACACCGGGGAGCTGTTTTTT.